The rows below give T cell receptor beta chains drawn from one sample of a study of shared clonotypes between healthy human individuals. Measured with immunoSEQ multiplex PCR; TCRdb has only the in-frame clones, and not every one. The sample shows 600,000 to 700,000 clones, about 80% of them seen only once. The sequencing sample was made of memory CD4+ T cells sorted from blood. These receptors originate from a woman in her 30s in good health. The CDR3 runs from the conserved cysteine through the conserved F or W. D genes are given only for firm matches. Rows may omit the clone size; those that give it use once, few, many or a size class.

TGTGCCAGCAGGTCGGGGTCCACAGATACGCAGTATTTT	CASRSGSTDTQYF	few	TRBJ2-3	TRBV7-9	.
TGTGCCAGCAGCCATCGACAGACTGGAAACACCATATATTTT	CASSHRQTGNTIYF	.	TRBJ1-3	TRBV6-5	.
TGTGCCAGCAGTGCTCAGGGGGGAAGTCAGCCCCAGCATTTT	CASSAQGGSQPQHF	few	TRBJ1-5	TRBV25-1	TRBD1
TGTGCCAGCAGTCGGGACGGTGGCAATCAGCCCCAGCATTTT	CASSRDGGNQPQHF	.	TRBJ1-5	TRBV6-5	.
TGTGCCATCAGTCCGGACAGGGTGAGGAACACAGATACGCAGTATTTT	CAISPDRVRNTDTQYF	.	TRBJ2-3	TRBV10-3	TRBD1
TGTGCCTGGAGTGCTAGCGGGAGCTCCTACAATGAGCAGTTCTTC	CAWSASGSSYNEQFF	.	TRBJ2-1	TRBV30	TRBD2
TGTGCCAGCATGACGCAACTGAACACTGAAGCTTTCTTT	CASMTQLNTEAFF	.	TRBJ1-1	TRBV6-1	.
TGTGCCAGCAGTTTTGACAGGGGATACGAGCAGTACTTC	CASSFDRGYEQYF	once	TRBJ2-7	TRBV27	TRBD1
TGCGCCAGCAGCTTGGGATCGGCGAACACTGAAGCTTTCTTT	CASSLGSANTEAFF	once	TRBJ1-1	TRBV5-1	.
TGTGCCAGCAGTTTAAAGAACACTGAAGCTTTCTTT	CASSLKNTEAFF	few	TRBJ1-1	TRBV28	.
TGTGCCAGCAGCTTAGACCGACAGAATGGCTACACCTTC	CASSLDRQNGYTF	.	TRBJ1-2	TRBV11-2	.
TGTGCCTGGAGAACTAGCGGGAGTGGTACCGGGGAGCTGTTTTTT	CAWRTSGSGTGELFF	.	TRBJ2-2	TRBV30	TRBD2
TGTGCCAGCAGTCGCCTGGGACAGGGCACCGAAGCTTTCTTT	CASSRLGQGTEAFF	.	TRBJ1-1	TRBV28	TRBD1
TGTGCCAGCAGTTTGTCGGCAGGGGGGAATCAGCCCCAGCATTTT	CASSLSAGGNQPQHF	.	TRBJ1-5	TRBV28	TRBD1
TGCGCCAGCAGCTTTGCGGAGAACGGGGAAAAACTGTTTTTT	CASSFAENGEKLFF	.	TRBJ1-4	TRBV5-1	.
TGTGCCAGCAACTCTAGGGGGGGTCAGCCCCAGCATTTT	CASNSRGGQPQHF	many	TRBJ1-5	TRBV6-1	.
TGTGCCAGTGGGAAACCGGGACCCTACGAGCAGTACTTC	CASGKPGPYEQYF	.	TRBJ2-7	TRBV7-2	.
TGTGCCAGCAGCTTAGTAGCCGGGACAGGGAGCGGCAATGAGCAGTTCTTC	CASSLVAGTGSGNEQFF	.	TRBJ2-1	TRBV7-9	TRBD1
TGTGCCAGCAGCTTGGATCCAGGGAAATACGAGCAGTACTTC	CASSLDPGKYEQYF	.	TRBJ2-7	TRBV5-4	.
TGTGCCAGCAGTACAGGGGGAAGTCAGCCCCAGCATTTT	CASSTGGSQPQHF	.	TRBJ1-5	TRBV6-5	TRBD1
TGTGCCTGGAGTGTCCGAGCGGGAGGGCCGGGGGGCATTCAGTACTTC	CAWSVRAGGPGGIQYF	.	TRBJ2-4	TRBV30	TRBD2
TGTGCCAGCAGTAGGGAGGGTGGACAGCCCCAGCATTTT	CASSREGGQPQHF	.	TRBJ1-5	TRBV2	.
TGTGCCAGCAGGGACCCCCGGCGATACGAGCAGTACTTC	CASRDPRRYEQYF	.	TRBJ2-7	TRBV27	.
TGTGCCAGCAGCCCCCGTAGGCGGAGCACAGATACGCAGTATTTT	CASSPRRRSTDTQYF	few	TRBJ2-3	TRBV5-6	.
TGTGCCAGCAACGGACAGGGACGTTTGTACGAGCAGTACTTC	CASNGQGRLYEQYF	.	TRBJ2-7	TRBV2	TRBD1
TGCGCCAGCATCCTAGGGGCGAACACCGGGGAGCTGTTTTTT	CASILGANTGELFF	few	TRBJ2-2	TRBV5-1	.
TGCAGCGTTGCTCAGGGGACTTACACCGGGGAGCTGTTTTTT	CSVAQGTYTGELFF	few	TRBJ2-2	TRBV29-1	.
TGTGCCATCAGTGACTCTTGGCAGCGCTCCTACAATGAGCAGTTCTTC	CAISDSWQRSYNEQFF	.	TRBJ2-1	TRBV10-3	.
TGTGCCAGCAGCCTAGGACTAGCGGGAGCCGGGGAGCTGTTTTTT	CASSLGLAGAGELFF	.	TRBJ2-2	TRBV5-8	TRBD2
TGTGCCAGCAGTGTAACAGGGGCCCTGGGGGGAGCTTTCTTT	CASSVTGALGGAFF	.	TRBJ1-1	TRBV6-1	TRBD1
TGTGCCAGCAGTGGGTTTCCTGAAAAACTGTTTTTT	CASSGFPEKLFF	.	TRBJ1-4	TRBV25-1	.
TGTGCCAGCAGCGGGTGGCGCGGGGCTTCCTACGAGCAGTACTTC	CASSGWRGASYEQYF	.	TRBJ2-7	TRBV11-2	.
TGTGCCAGCAGCAAAGAACGACAGGGGGTGATTTCCTACAATGAGCAGTTCTTC	CASSKERQGVISYNEQFF	.	TRBJ2-1	TRBV7-9	TRBD1
TGCGCCAGCAGCCGGGGATTCGCGCAGTATTTT	CASSRGFAQYF	.	TRBJ2-3	TRBV4-1	.
TGTGCCAGTAGGGCAGGGGGACTAGCGCTCGGAGAGCAGTTCTTC	CASRAGGLALGEQFF	.	TRBJ2-1	TRBV19	TRBD2
TGCGCCAGCAGACTAGCGGGAGGTGGGACCGGGGAGCTGTTTTTT	CASRLAGGGTGELFF	.	TRBJ2-2	TRBV5-1	TRBD2
TGTGCCAGCAGCTTAGGACGGGTTAATGAAAAACTGTTTTTT	CASSLGRVNEKLFF	.	TRBJ1-4	TRBV7-6	.
TGTGCCAGTACAGGGACAGAATATAACTATGGCTACACCTTC	CASTGTEYNYGYTF	.	TRBJ1-2	TRBV19	TRBD1
TGTGCCAGCATCCAGGCCCAGGGGTACGAGCAGTACTTC	CASIQAQGYEQYF	.	TRBJ2-7	TRBV6-1	.
TGTGCCAGCAGCTTGCCGACTGGGATGAACACTGAAGCTTTCTTT	CASSLPTGMNTEAFF	.	TRBJ1-1	TRBV7-9	.
TGTGCCAGCAGCCACGCCGAGGGAGTGGGATTTGAGACCCAGTACTTC	CASSHAEGVGFETQYF	few	TRBJ2-5	TRBV14	.
TGTGCCAGCACCCAAAATAGCGGGACGGGGTACGAGCAGTACTTC	CASTQNSGTGYEQYF	.	TRBJ2-7	TRBV7-2	TRBD2
TGTGCCACTGACAGGGGGCGCCGGGAGACCCAGTACTTC	CATDRGRRETQYF	many	TRBJ2-5	TRBV30	TRBD1